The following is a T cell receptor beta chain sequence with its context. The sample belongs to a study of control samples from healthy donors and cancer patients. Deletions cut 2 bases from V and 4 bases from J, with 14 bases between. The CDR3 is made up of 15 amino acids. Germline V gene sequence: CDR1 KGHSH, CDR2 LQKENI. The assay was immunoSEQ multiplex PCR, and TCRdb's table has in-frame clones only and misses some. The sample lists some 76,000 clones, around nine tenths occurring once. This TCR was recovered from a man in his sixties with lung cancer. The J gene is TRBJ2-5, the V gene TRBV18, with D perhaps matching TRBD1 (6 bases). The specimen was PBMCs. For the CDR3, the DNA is TGTGCCAGCTCACCAGGGCAGGGGTTCGTAGAGACCCAGTACTTC. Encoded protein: CASSPGQGFVETQYF.